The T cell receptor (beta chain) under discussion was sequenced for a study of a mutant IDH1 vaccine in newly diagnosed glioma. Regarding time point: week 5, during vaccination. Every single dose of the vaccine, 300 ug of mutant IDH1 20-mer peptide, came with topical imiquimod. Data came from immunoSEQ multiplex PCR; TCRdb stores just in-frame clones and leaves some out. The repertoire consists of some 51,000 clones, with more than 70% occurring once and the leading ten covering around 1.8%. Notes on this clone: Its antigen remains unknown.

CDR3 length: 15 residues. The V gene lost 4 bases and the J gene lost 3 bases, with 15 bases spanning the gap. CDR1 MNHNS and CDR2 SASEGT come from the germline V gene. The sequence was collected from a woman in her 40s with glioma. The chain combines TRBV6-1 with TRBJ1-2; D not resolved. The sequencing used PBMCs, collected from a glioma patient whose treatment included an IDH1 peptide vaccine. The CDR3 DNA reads TGTGCCAGCAGTGCTAACGCCATGGTGGACTATGGCTACACCTTC. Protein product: CASSANAMVDYGYTF.